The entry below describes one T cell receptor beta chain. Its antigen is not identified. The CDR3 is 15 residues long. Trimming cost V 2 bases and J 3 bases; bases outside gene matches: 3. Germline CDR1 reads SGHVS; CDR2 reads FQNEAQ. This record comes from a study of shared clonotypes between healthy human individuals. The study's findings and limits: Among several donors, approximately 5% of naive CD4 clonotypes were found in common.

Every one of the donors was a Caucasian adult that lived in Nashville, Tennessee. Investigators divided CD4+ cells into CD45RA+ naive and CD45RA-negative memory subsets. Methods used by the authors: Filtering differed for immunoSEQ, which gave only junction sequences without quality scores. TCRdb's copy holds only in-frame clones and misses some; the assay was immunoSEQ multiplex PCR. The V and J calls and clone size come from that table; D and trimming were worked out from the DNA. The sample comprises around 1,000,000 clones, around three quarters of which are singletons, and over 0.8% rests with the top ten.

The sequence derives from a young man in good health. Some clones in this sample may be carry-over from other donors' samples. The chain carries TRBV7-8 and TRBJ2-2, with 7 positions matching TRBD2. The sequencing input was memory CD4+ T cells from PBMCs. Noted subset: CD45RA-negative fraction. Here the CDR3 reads CASSLYGRYTGELFF. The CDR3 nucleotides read TGTGCCAGCAGCTTATACGGGAGGTACACCGGGGAGCTGTTTTTT.